These 7 T cell receptor beta chains share one sample of origin, sequenced in a study of shared clonotypes between healthy human individuals (dated by TCRdb to 2018 to 2021). The method was the immunoSEQ multiplex PCR assay. The clones in this table, taken by TCRdb from immuneACCESS, are in-frame only. Not every clone is retained; where verified, under half of the shortfall comes from an unresolved V gene, and the cause of the rest is unknown. The sample table contains a few million clones; only one count was recorded for more than 85% of them. The ten most abundant clones make up 0.35% to 0.5% of the sample. The sequenced sample was naive CD4+ T cells from PBMCs. The sample's cell subset or site label is to be understood as: CD45RA+ positively selected. The source of these receptors is a man aged 18 to 30 in good health. Some clones in this sample may be carry-over from other donors' samples.

The chain links TRBV7-2 to TRBJ2-7; D tentatively fits TRBD1 or TRBD2 (5 bases each). The V gene lost 4 bases and the J gene lost 2 bases, with 9 bases spanning the gap. The CDR3 runs 13 residues. Per germline, CDR1 SGHTA and CDR2 FQGNSA. The CDR3: CASSSSGPYEQYF. The CDR3, as DNA: TGTGCCAGCAGCTCCTCGGGGCCCTACGAGCAGTACTTC.

The count of this clone is one. Other DNA variants within this sample encode the same CDR3. The chain employs TRBV5-4 and TRBJ2-1; TRBD2 agrees at 7 bases. J was trimmed by 3 bases and V by 0 bases; bases with no gene match: 6. Germline V gene data show CDR1 as SGHNT and CDR2 as YYREEE (reference sequence). CDR3 length: 16 residues. The CDR3 loop is CASSLGGGSSYNEQFF. DNA for the CDR3: TGTGCCAGCAGCTTGGGGGGCGGGAGTAGCTACAATGAGCAGTTCTTC.

The chain carries TRBV20-1 and TRBJ2-4; the D gene is possibly TRBD2 (5 bases). Per the germline V gene, CDR1 is DFQATT and CDR2 is SNEGSKA (reference sequence). CDR3 length equals 10 residues. Deletions cut 5 bases from V and 10 bases from J, with 9 bases between. CDR3 coding DNA: TGCAGTGCTGGACCGGGAATTCAGTACTTC. Translated, it gives CSAGPGIQYF.

The rearrangement uses TRBV20-1 and TRBJ1-1, with D uncertain. This CDR3 contains 11 residues. The ends were cut back, 6 bases at V and 11 bases at J, with 16 bases in the middle. Germline V CDR1 and CDR2: DFQATT, SNEGSKA (reference sequence). CDR3 nucleotides: TGCAGTGCGGACGGCGGGCAAATGGCTTTCTTT. Translation: CSADGGQMAFF.

The rearrangement uses TRBV6-4 and TRBJ1-5; no clear D gene. This CDR3 comprises 15 residues. V was clipped by 2 bases and J by 0 bases, with 8 bases between them. Germline lookup yields CDR1 MRHNA and CDR2 SNTAGT. CDR3 in DNA: TGTGCCAGCAGTGACAGGCCGAATAGCAATCAGCCCCAGCATTTT. Encoded protein: CASSDRPNSNQPQHF.

V usage is TRBV29-1 and J usage is TRBJ2-1; D gene uncertain. V was cut by 4 bases and J by 4 bases, with 14 bases left in between. The CDR3 has 14 residues. Looked up from germline, CDR1 is SQVTM and CDR2 is ANQGSEA. The CDR3 nucleotides read TGCAGCGTTGGCCTGTGGACCGCATACAATGAGCAGTTCTTC. It encodes CSVGLWTAYNEQFF.

The chain recombines TRBV6-5 with TRBJ2-7; no clear D. The V end lost 6 bases, the J end lost 3 bases, and 12 bases lay between the germline ends. This CDR3 contains 13 residues. Germline CDR1 and CDR2: MNHEY and SVGAGI. The CDR3 region is CASSDGVSYEQYF. The CDR3 nucleotides read TGTGCCAGCAGCGATGGGGTCAGCTACGAGCAGTACTTC.